The 8 T cell receptor beta chains below were found in one sample sequenced in a study of brain T cells in children with intractable seizures. Profiling relied on immunoSEQ multiplex PCR, and the TCRdb table lists in-frame clones only, not all of them. The sample lists hundreds of thousands of clones; 93% were seen once. As to time point: blood from clinic visit 5 months post-surgery; TSC patient then seizure free. Material: peripheral blood, obtained approximately 5 months after surgery. The receptors were sampled from a boy less than two years old with tuberous sclerosis and intractable seizures.

The table lists this clone with a count of one. This chain links TRBV28 with TRBJ2-6; 9 bases align to TRBD1. The CDR3 consists of 18 residues. After removal of 5 bases from V and 1 base from J, the junction contained 9 bases not matched to a gene. CDR1 MDHEN and CDR2 SYDVKM come from the germline V gene. The CDR3 region has the DNA TGTGCCAGCAGTCCTCCGGACAGGGGAGTTTCTGGGGCCAACGTCCTGACTTTC. This translates into CASSPPDRGVSGANVLTF.

The chain has TRBV19 and TRBJ1-1, with D possibly TRBD1 on 5 matching bases. The CDR3 length is 14 residues. The V and J ends lost 3 bases and 0 bases respectively, with 8 bases between them. Germline-derived CDR1 and CDR2 are LNHDA and SQIVND (reference sequence). The CDR3 sequence is CASSIPGLNTEAFF. The DNA for the CDR3 is TGTGCCAGTAGTATTCCAGGGTTGAACACTGAAGCTTTCTTT.

The V call is TRBV10-3, the J call TRBJ2-2; perhaps TRBD1 as D (6 bases). Germline V gives CDR1 ENHRY, CDR2 SYGVKD. This CDR3 is 13 amino acids long. Trimming stripped 3 bases from V and 5 bases from J, with 7 bases between. The CDR3 bases are TGTGCCATCAGTGACACAGGGACCGGGGAGCTGTTTTTT. Translating it yields CAISDTGTGELFF.

J is TRBJ2-1 and V is TRBV29-1; the D is unclear. The germline CDR1 and CDR2 sequences are SQVTM and ANQGSEA. There are 16 residues in the CDR3. V shed 5 bases and J shed 3 bases, with 20 bases lying between them. The CDR3 here is CSVQTPLGTVYNEQFF. The CDR3 DNA reads TGCAGCGTTCAAACCCCACTCGGTACCGTCTACAATGAGCAGTTCTTC.

This clone was seen a single time. V usage is TRBV6-5 and J usage is TRBJ1-2; D gene ambiguous. Per germline, CDR1 MNHEY and CDR2 SVGAGI. The CDR3 consists of 12 residues. Deletions cut 4 bases from V and 2 bases from J, with 5 bases between. The CDR3 loop is CASSSPNYGYTF. The CDR3 DNA reads TGTGCCAGCAGTTCGCCGAACTATGGCTACACCTTC.

This chain links TRBV28 with TRBJ2-7, with D unresolved. V lost 0 bases and J lost 3, with 9 bases in between. Germline V gives CDR1 MDHEN, CDR2 SYDVKM. CDR3 length: 14 residues. The CDR3 spells CASSLWRANYEQYF. The CDR3 DNA reads TGTGCCAGCAGTTTATGGCGAGCTAACTACGAGCAGTACTTC.

The V call is TRBV25-1, the J call TRBJ1-1, with D hard to call. This CDR3 contains 13 residues. The V end lost 5 bases, the J end lost 0 bases, and 7 bases lay between the germline ends. CDR1 and CDR2 from the germline V gene are MGHDK and SYGVNS. The CDR3 sequence: CASSNRLNTEAFF. The CDR3 region has the DNA TGTGCCAGCAGTAATCGACTGAACACTGAAGCTTTCTTT.

DNA of the CDR3: TGCAGCGTTGAAGTGGTGAAGGAAAATGGCTACACCTTC. It yields the protein CSVEVVKENGYTF. The V and J genes are TRBV29-1 and TRBJ1-2; D is unclear. With 1 base removed from V and 6 bases from J, the gap between germline ends came to 12 bases. Germline V CDR1 and CDR2: SQVTM, ANQGSEA. CDR3 length: 13 amino acids.